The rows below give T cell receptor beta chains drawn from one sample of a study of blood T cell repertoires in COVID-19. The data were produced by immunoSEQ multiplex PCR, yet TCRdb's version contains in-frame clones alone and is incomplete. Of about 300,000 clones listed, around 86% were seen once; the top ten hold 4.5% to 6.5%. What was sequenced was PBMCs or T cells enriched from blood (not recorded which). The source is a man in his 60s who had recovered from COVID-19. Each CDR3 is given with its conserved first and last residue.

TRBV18,CASSPPTDSEKLFF
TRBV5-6,CASSFEASRYEQYF
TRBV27,CASGPGTSAFGELFF
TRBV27,CASRLLGGYEQYF
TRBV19,CASSSGQGWTEAFF
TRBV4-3,CASSQFGVGTLNNEQFF
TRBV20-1,CSARAGGEQFF
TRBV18,CASSQGGVYQPQHF
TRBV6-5,CASSYTGTSVQETQYF
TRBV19,CASSSSGGHFYGYTF
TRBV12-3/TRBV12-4,CASSPRQSYEQYF
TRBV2,CASNQGVYEQYF
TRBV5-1,CASSLVVADTQYF
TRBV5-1,CASSLRALNTEAFF
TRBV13,CASSRTMAGGPRQFF
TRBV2,CASEKGQGGNTEAFF
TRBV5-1,CASSLSGQQETQYF
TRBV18,CASSLLSLGGSSYNEQFF
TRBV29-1,CSVGPQGIPEKLFF
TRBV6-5,CASRGLAGYNEQFF
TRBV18,CASSPIADPPRSPLHF
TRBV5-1,CASKAGQSSSYEQYF
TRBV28,CASSHRVDEKLFF
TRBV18,CASSPLTGELFF
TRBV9,CASSQLAGEETQYF
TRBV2,CASSAPLRTGANYGYTF
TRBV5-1,CASSRPEQGSVNTEAFF
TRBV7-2,CASSLGGGRTDTQYF
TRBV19,CASSIRYRYRYEQYF
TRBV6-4,CASSDSPAGAYYGYTF
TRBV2,CASSGRHLNTEAFF
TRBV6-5,CASRGTGNYGYTF
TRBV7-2,CASSSLDRLLYEQYF
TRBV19,CASTGLAGLSGANVLTF
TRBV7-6,CASSLVGQGWNTGELFF
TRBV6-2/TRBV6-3,CASSYPSPQAKNIQYF
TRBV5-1,CASSPLGPYTDTQYF
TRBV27,CASGLGRGPGDGTEAFF
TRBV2,CASIPGQGNTEAFF
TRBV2,CASSEGSSYEQYF
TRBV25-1,CASATGTSTDTQYF
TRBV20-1,CAARQNTEAFF
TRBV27,CASRRDRVTYNSPLHF
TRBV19,CASTRTGGHGANVLTF
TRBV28,CASSLPGLDTQYF
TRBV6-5,CASSRGQGAVDEQYF
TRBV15,CATSRARTEVYEQYF
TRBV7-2,CASSTGLAGGFNEQYF
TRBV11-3,CASSSRPGEQFF
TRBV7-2,CASSLAGTSGGSSYNEQFF
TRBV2,CASSDGTVSSNQPQHF
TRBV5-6,CASSLAYQSADTQYF
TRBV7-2,CASSLASGVDTQYF
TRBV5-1,CASSFGQGGIGGELFF
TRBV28,CASSSSGTEIGYTF
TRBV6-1,CASSEVGRAGELFF
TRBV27,CASSLSFRAGANYGYTF
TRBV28,CASNVLAENTGELFF
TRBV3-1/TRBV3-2,CASSQGGSISYNEQFF